The 25 T cell receptor beta chains below come from one sample, sequenced in a study of T cells in Graves' hyperthyroidism and ophthalmopathy. Using RNA transcripts as the source, TCR beta CDR3 regions were amplified. In the first-round RT-PCR of the TCR CDR3, the HTBI primer set was used. TCRdb redid the calling of the multiplex PCR reads with MiXCR, one entry per CDR3 protein. The sample yields 750,000 to 900,000 distinct CDR3 sequences, roughly 40% seen once. The sample was blood. The source is a man aged 18-30 years with Graves' hyperthyroidism.

The rearrangement links TRBV7-9 to TRBJ2-5, with 8 nucleotides matching TRBD2. Germline assignment: CDR1 SEHNR and CDR2 FQNEAQ (reference sequence). V lost 10 bases, J lost 1 base, and 8 bases stayed unmatched. The CDR3 is made up of 14 amino acids. The CDR3 nucleotides read TGTGCCACGGACCCACTAGCGGTCCAAGAGACCCAGTACTTC. It specifies CATDPLAVQETQYF. The variable domain in full, with the rest retrieved from reference TRBV7-9 and TRBJ2-5, is DTGVSQNPRHKITKRGQNVTFRCDPISEHNRLYWYRQTLGQGPEFLTYFQNEAQLEKSRLLSDRFSAERPKGSFSTLEIQRTEQGDSAMYLCATDPLAVQETQYFGPGTRLLVL.

The sample holds many counts of this clonotype. J is TRBJ1-3 and V is TRBV15; D is ambiguous. V was shortened by 0 bases and J by 2 bases, with 8 bases between the two germline ends. The CDR3 has 15 amino acids. The germline CDR1 and CDR2 sequences are LNHNV and YYDKDF (reference sequence). In DNA, the CDR3 is TGTGCCACCAGCAGAGATTCTAAGGCTGGAAACACCATATATTTT. As protein: CATSRDSKAGNTIYF.

There are a few counts of this clonotype. The chain carries TRBV11-2 and TRBJ1-4, with TRBD1 identical over 8 bases. The CDR3 is 16 amino acids. V was pared by 3 bases and J by 4 bases, with 7 bases of the junction left unmatched. Germline CDR1 is SGHAT and CDR2 is FQNNGV. In nucleotides, the CDR3 is TGTGCCAGCAGCTTCGGGCTAACAGGGGGTAATGAAAAACTGTTTTTT. The encoded protein is CASSFGLTGGNEKLFF.

Written as DNA, the CDR3 is TGTGCCAGCTCCCGCCCCAGGGGTCAGCCCCAGCATTTT. Translation: CASSRPRGQPQHF. The chain uses TRBV7-8 and TRBJ1-5, with a weak D call TRBD1 (6 bases). The ends were cut back, 8 bases at V and 6 bases at J, with 14 bases in the middle. The CDR3 is 13 residues long. Germline assignment: CDR1 SGHVS and CDR2 FQNEAQ.

CDR3 coding DNA: TGTGCCAGCAGCTTAGTCGTCGGGAGCTCTGGGGCCAACGTCCTGACTTTC. Translated, it gives CASSLVVGSSGANVLTF. The chain employs TRBV7-9 and TRBJ2-6; D possibly corresponds to TRBD2 (6 bases). The V gene lost 1 base and the J gene lost 0 bases, with 10 bases spanning the gap. The CDR3 totals 17 residues. Germline loops: CDR1 SEHNR, CDR2 FQNEAQ (reference sequence).

V is TRBV10-3 and J is TRBJ1-1; D is unresolved. Looked up from germline, CDR1 is ENHRY and CDR2 is SYGVKD. The CDR3 extends over 13 amino acids. V dropped 0 bases and J dropped 8 bases, with 10 bases sitting between them. The CDR3 here is CAISESGGREAFF. The DNA for the CDR3 is TGTGCCATCAGTGAGTCGGGCGGCAGGGAAGCTTTCTTT.

The chain couples TRBV20-1 to TRBJ1-1; D gene unclear. CDR3 length: 12 residues. CDR1 and CDR2 (germline): DFQATT, SNEGSKA (reference sequence). In nucleotides, the CDR3 is TGCAGGGGAAGGCTTATGAACACTGAAGCTTTCTTT. Amino acids: CRGRLMNTEAFF.

This clonotype was recorded many times. The V call is TRBV10-3, the J call TRBJ2-2; D gene uncertain. The V gene's germline CDR1 is ENHRY and CDR2 SYGVKD. The CDR3 covers 14 residues. V shed 3 bases and J shed 4 bases, with 9 bases lying between them. CDR3 loop: CAISDRRGTGELFF. In DNA, the CDR3 is TGTGCCATCAGTGACCGACGAGGCACCGGGGAGCTGTTTTTT.

This clonotype was seen only a few times. The rearrangement links TRBV5-1 to TRBJ2-7; D remains unclear. The V gene lost 0 bases and the J gene lost 6 bases, with 13 bases spanning the gap. Germline CDR1 and CDR2: SGHRS and YFSETQ. CDR3 size: 14 residues. DNA for the CDR3: TGCGCCAGCAGCTTGGGCGCGGCAGCGACCGAGCAGTACTTC. This translates into CASSLGAAATEQYF.

Written as DNA, the CDR3 is TGCGCCAGCAGCCGGGTGGACGGGGAGCTGTTTTTT. Translation: CASSRVDGELFF. V usage is TRBV4-1 and J usage is TRBJ2-2; no definite D call. V was shortened by 4 bases and J by 7 bases, with 7 bases between the two germline ends. The CDR3 sequence is 12 residues long. CDR1 is MGHRA and CDR2 is YSYEKL in the germline V gene.

Turning to this clonotype: Just one base apart from a much larger clone, this may be a read error. The conserved final phenylalanine or tryptophan is absent from the CDR3, which likely points to a read error. The chain is built from TRBV20-1 and TRBJ1-6; D call uncertain. The length of the CDR3 is 13 residues. The V gene's germline CDR1 is DFQATT and CDR2 SNEGSKA (reference sequence). V dropped 5 bases and J dropped 6 bases, with 11 bases sitting between them. The CDR3 protein is CSAVGFSNSPLHL. CDR3 coding DNA: TGCAGTGCTGTTGGGTTTTCTAATTCACCCCTCCACCTT.

A note on this clonotype: With a much larger clone just one base away, this may be a read error. The CDR3 does not end in the conserved phenylalanine or tryptophan, so this is likely a read error. This chain joins TRBV7-9 and TRBJ1-2; possibly TRBD1 for D (6 bases). The germline V and J ends were trimmed by 2 bases and 2 bases, with 12 bases remaining between them. Per germline, CDR1 SEHNR and CDR2 FQNEAQ (reference sequence). The CDR3 is made up of 15 amino acids. CDR3 loop: CASSLMQGTNYGYTS. CDR3 coding DNA: TGTGCCAGCAGCTTAATGCAGGGGACAAACTATGGCTACACCTCC.

As concerns this clonotype: This may come from a read error, since a much larger clone is one base off. This chain joins TRBV2 and TRBJ2-5, with D perhaps TRBD1 or TRBD2 (5 bases each). Trimming took 6 bases from V and 4 from J, leaving 15 bases between them. The CDR3 runs 14 residues. The germline V gene has CDR1 SNHLY and CDR2 FYNNEI. The CDR3 is CASSLGDQGETQYF. The CDR3 DNA follows: TGTGCCAGCAGCCTGGGGGATCAAGGAGAGACCCAGTACTTC.

This clonotype was observed many times. Here the CDR3 DNA reads TGTGCCATCAGTGAGTCGGCGGGGCTAGATGAGGAGACCCAGTACTTC. Translation: CAISESAGLDEETQYF. The gene calls are TRBV10-3 and TRBJ2-5; possible D gene TRBD2, 6 bases. Germline CDR1 is ENHRY and CDR2 is SYGVKD. V dropped 0 bases and J dropped 5 bases, with 16 bases sitting between them. The CDR3 is made up of 16 amino acids.

This clonotype is a singleton in its sample. This chain connects TRBV9 to TRBJ1-1; TRBD1 is a possible D gene (6 bases). The V gene lost 2 bases and the J gene lost 5 bases, with 16 bases spanning the gap. The CDR3 covers 15 residues. CDR1 and CDR2 from the germline V gene are SGDLS and YYNGEE. CDR3 sequence (DNA): TGTGCCAGCAGCGTTTCGGCAGGGGCGCAGACTGAAGCTTTCTTT. Its translation is CASSVSAGAQTEAFF.

The rearrangement links TRBV12-3 or TRBV12-4 to TRBJ2-7; D unclear. V shed 6 bases and J shed 4 bases, with 16 bases lying between them. The CDR3 covers 14 residues. The CDR3 region has the DNA TGTGCCAGCAGCGTAGGCGTCAGCTCGTACGAGCAGTACTTC. This gives the protein CASSVGVSSYEQYF.

On this clonotype: One junction end disagrees with the germline gene, perhaps due to a read error. Written as DNA, the CDR3 is TGTGCCAGTAGTACGCCCGGGACGCCGAACGCTGAAGCTTTCTTT. Amino acid sequence: CASSTPGTPNAEAFF. The chain uses TRBV19 and TRBJ1-1; TRBD1 might be the D (5 bases). The CDR3 extends over 15 amino acids. CDR1 LNHDA and CDR2 SQIVND come from the germline V gene (reference sequence). Full variable domain (rest looked up from reference TRBV19 and TRBJ1-1): DGGITQSPKYLFRKEGQNVTLSCEQNLNHDAMYWYRQDPGQGLRLIYYSQIVNDFQKGDIAEGYSVSREKKESFPLTVTSAQKNPTAFYLCASSTPGTPNAEAFFGQGTRLTVV.

For this clonotype: One end of the junction varies from germline; a read error may be responsible. This chain uses TRBV7-9 with TRBJ2-6; the match to TRBD2 covers 10 bases. Germline V gives CDR1 SEHNR, CDR2 FQNEAQ (reference sequence). The CDR3 sequence is 19 residues long. Written as DNA, the CDR3 is TGTGCCAGCGGCTTATTCGGGCTAGCGGGAGCCTCTGGGGCCAACGTCCTGACTTTC. Protein: CASGLFGLAGASGANVLTF. The full variable domain, in which reference TRBV7-9 and TRBJ2-6 provide the parts outside the CDR3, is DTGVSQNPRHKITKRGQNVTFRCDPISEHNRLYWYRQTLGQGPEFLTYFQNEAQLEKSRLLSDRFSAERPKGSFSTLEIQRTEQGDSAMYLCASGLFGLAGASGANVLTFGAGSRLTVL.

This clonotype was counted a few times. The DNA of the CDR3 is TGTGCCAGCAGCCCCTGGGACAGGGGTAGCTATGGCTACACCTTC. This encodes CASSPWDRGSYGYTF. V is TRBV7-9 and J is TRBJ1-2; 10 bases align to TRBD1. This CDR3 has 15 amino acids. Trimming at V came to 5 bases and at J to 4 bases, leaving 7 bases not matched to a gene. Germline loops: CDR1 SEHNR, CDR2 FQNEAQ (reference sequence).

The V and J genes are TRBV5-1 and TRBJ2-2; TRBD1 is a possible D gene (6 bases). Trimming left V 7 bases short and J 5 bases short, with 21 bases between. Germline CDR1 is SGHRS and CDR2 is YFSETQ. CDR3 size: 16 residues. CDR3: CASCQTTGFGTGELFF. CDR3 DNA: TGCGCCAGCTGCCAAACGACAGGTTTCGGGACCGGGGAGCTGTTTTTT.

In this sample, this clonotype turned up many times. The chain combines TRBV19 with TRBJ1-2; D possibly corresponds to TRBD1 (5 bases). V lost 5 bases and J lost 7, with 11 bases in between. This CDR3 spans 12 amino acids. CDR1 is LNHDA, CDR2 SQIVND, per germline (reference sequence). In DNA, the CDR3 is TGTGCCAGTAGTTTGCGGGGGTTTGGCTACACCTTC. Protein product: CASSLRGFGYTF.

About this clonotype: Just one base apart from a much larger clone, this may be a read error. V gene TRBV7-2 combines with J gene TRBJ1-5; D unresolved. The CDR3 length is 13 residues. Per germline, CDR1 SGHTA and CDR2 FQGNSA. Trimming removed 5 bases at V and 2 bases at J, with 7 bases between. CDR3 nucleotide sequence: TGTGCCAGCAGCCAATATGGCAATCAGCCCCAGCATTTT. As protein: CASSQYGNQPQHF.

At least ten counts were recorded for this clonotype. This chain uses TRBV12-3 or TRBV12-4 with TRBJ1-2; possibly TRBD1 for D (5 bases). V lost 4 bases and J lost 4, with 13 bases in between. The CDR3 totals 14 residues. CDR3 protein: CASSSTRRGYGYTF. As DNA, the CDR3 is TGTGCCAGCAGTTCGACACGGAGGGGCTATGGCTACACCTTC.

This clonotype appeared many times. V is TRBV2 and J is TRBJ1-5; tentative D call: TRBD1 (5 bases). V gave up 6 bases and J gave up 0 bases, with 9 bases separating them. CDR3 length equals 14 residues. Looked up from germline, CDR1 is SNHLY and CDR2 is FYNNEI. The CDR3 reads CASRSDSSNQPQHF. CDR3 in DNA: TGTGCCAGCAGATCCGACAGTAGCAATCAGCCCCAGCATTTT.

The genes are TRBV29-1 and TRBJ1-2, with TRBD1 matching 9 bases. This CDR3 has 12 residues. J gave up 8 bases and V 6 bases, and 7 bases lay outside the gene matches. In germline, CDR1 is SQVTM, CDR2 ANQGSEA. The CDR3 loop reads CSVERDREGYTF. CDR3 in DNA: TGCAGCGTGGAAAGGGACAGGGAAGGCTACACCTTC.